The 11 T cell receptor beta chains below all came from one sample that was sequenced in a study of blood T cell repertoires in COVID-19. The repertoire was sequenced with immunoSEQ multiplex PCR; TCRdb's copy has only in-frame clones and lacks some. Among 200,000 to 250,000 clones listed, around 89% were seen once. Specimen: peripheral blood. The receptors originated from a man aged 25 to 45 with COVID-19, enrolled during active disease.

This clone was observed a handful of times. Other DNA sequences in this specimen translate into the identical CDR3. The rearrangement uses TRBV29-1 and TRBJ1-3; D may be TRBD1 (6 bases). This CDR3 region has 13 residues. Germline CDR1 SQVTM, CDR2 ANQGSEA. V lost 6 bases and J lost 0, with 9 bases in between. This CDR3 reads CSVGQSSGNTIYF. Here the CDR3 DNA reads TGCAGCGTCGGACAGAGCTCTGGAAACACCATATATTTT.

CDR3 sequence (DNA): TGCGCCAGCAGCCAAGATTACAGGACCACCTACGAGCAGTACTTC. It encodes CASSQDYRTTYEQYF. The chain links TRBV4-3 to TRBJ2-7, with TRBD1 as a possible D gene (5 bases). The CDR3 is made up of 15 amino acids. The V end lost 0 bases, the J end lost 2 bases, and 11 bases lay between the germline ends. Looked up from germline, CDR1 is LGHNA and CDR2 is YSLEER.

This clone appeared once. The chain employs TRBV6-2 or TRBV6-3 and TRBJ1-5; TRBD1 matches 11 bases. V lost 3 bases to trimming and J lost 1 base; unmatched junction nucleotides: 14. This CDR3 is 20 amino acids long. CDR1 and CDR2 (germline): MNHEY, SVGEGT. The CDR3 loop is CASSYYLGWDRGDSNQPQHF. CDR3 nucleotide sequence: TGTGCCAGCAGTTATTATCTAGGTTGGGACAGGGGGGACAGCAATCAGCCCCAGCATTTT.

This rearrangement joins TRBV29-1 to TRBJ2-1, with 7 bases lining up with TRBD1. The germline CDR1 and CDR2 sequences are SQVTM and ANQGSEA. The CDR3 is 14 amino acids. After removal of 4 bases from V and 4 bases from J, the junction contained 7 bases not matched to a gene. CDR3 amino acids: CSVGRDSRYNEQFF. CDR3 nucleotide sequence: TGCAGCGTTGGTCGGGACAGTCGGTACAATGAGCAGTTCTTC.

This clone was seen just once. The chain joins TRBV5-1 to TRBJ1-1; D is unclear. CDR1 and CDR2 (germline): SGHRS, YFSETQ. The CDR3 contains 16 residues. Trimming shortened V by 3 bases and J by 0 bases, and 15 bases separated the two germline ends. The CDR3 loop is CASSSRTQVVNTEAFF. The DNA for the CDR3 is TGCGCCAGCAGCTCCCGAACCCAGGTTGTGAACACTGAAGCTTTCTTT.

This chain joins TRBV7-2 and TRBJ2-7; TRBD1 agrees at 9 bases. The germline CDR1 and CDR2 sequences are SGHTA and FQGNSA. The CDR3 extends over 15 amino acids. V lost 1 base and J lost 3; bases outside the gene matches: 4. The CDR3 protein is CASSLGDRVNYEQYF. Written as DNA, the CDR3 is TGTGCCAGCAGCTTAGGGGACAGGGTGAACTACGAGCAGTACTTC.

This chain uses TRBV28 with TRBJ1-2, with no clear D. From germline, CDR1 is MDHEN and CDR2 SYDVKM. The CDR3 is made up of 15 amino acids. Between the trimmed V and J ends, which lost 6 bases and 6 bases, there was a span of 20 bases. Written as DNA, the CDR3 is TGTGCCAGCAGCTCTGACCGGCGGGATCGTCATGGCTACACCTTC. Translation: CASSSDRRDRHGYTF.

The V and J genes are TRBV27 and TRBJ1-2; D possibly corresponds to TRBD1 (5 bases). In germline, CDR1 is MNHEY, CDR2 SMNVEV (reference sequence). V lost 8 bases to trimming and J lost 8 bases, with 9 bases between them. The CDR3 runs 10 residues. CDR3 DNA: TGTGCCAGCGGCCAGGGAGGCTACACCTTC. It is translated as CASGQGGYTF.

The rearrangement links TRBV11-1 to TRBJ2-1; 14 nucleotides align to TRBD2. CDR3 size: 15 residues. With V trimmed by 4 bases and J by 7 bases, 3 bases remained unmatched. CDR1 SGHAT and CDR2 FQDESV come from the germline V gene (reference sequence). The CDR3 nucleotides are TGTGCCAGCAGCTCGAGACTAGCGGGAGGGAATGAGCAGTTCTTC. It yields the protein CASSSRLAGGNEQFF. Full variable domain (remainder filled in from reference TRBV11-1 and TRBJ2-1): EAEVAQSPRYKITEKSQAVAFWCDPISGHATLYWYRQILGQGPELLVQFQDESVVDDSQLPKDRFSAERLKGVDSTLKIQPAELGDSAMYLCASSSRLAGGNEQFFGPGTRLTVL.

V is TRBV27 and J is TRBJ1-6; 7 bases line up with TRBD1. The V gene end was trimmed by 6 bases and the J gene end by 9 bases; junction bases not matched to a gene: 5. The CDR3 has 13 residues. Germline assignment: CDR1 MNHEY and CDR2 SMNVEV (reference sequence). CDR3: CASRDRVVSPLHF. The CDR3, as DNA: TGTGCCAGCAGAGACAGGGTTGTTTCACCCCTCCACTTT.

This clone was counted once. The chain carries TRBV15 and TRBJ1-2; 7 bases line up with TRBD1. CDR1 is LNHNV and CDR2 is YYDKDF in the germline V gene (reference sequence). This CDR3 spans 14 amino acids. V shed 4 bases, J shed 2 bases, and the junction held 4 bases outside the gene matches. The CDR3 is CATSKDRENYGYTF. The CDR3 bases are TGTGCCACCAGCAAAGACAGGGAAAACTATGGCTACACCTTC. Full variable domain (remainder filled in from reference TRBV15 and TRBJ1-2): DAMVIQNPRYQVTQFGKPVTLSCSQTLNHNVMYWYQQKSSQAPKLLFHYYDKDFNNEADTPDNFQSRRPNTSFCFLDIRSPGLGDTAMYLCATSKDRENYGYTFGSGTRLTVV.